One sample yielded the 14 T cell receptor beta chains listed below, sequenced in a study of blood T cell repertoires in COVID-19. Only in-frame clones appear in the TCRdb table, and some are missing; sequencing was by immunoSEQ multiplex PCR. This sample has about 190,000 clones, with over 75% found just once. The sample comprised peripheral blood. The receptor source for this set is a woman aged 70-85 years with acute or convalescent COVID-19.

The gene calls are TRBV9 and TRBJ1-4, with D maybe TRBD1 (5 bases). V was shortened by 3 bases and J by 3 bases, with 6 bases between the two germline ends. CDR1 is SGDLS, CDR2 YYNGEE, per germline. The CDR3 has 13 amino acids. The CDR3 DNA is TGTGCCAGCAGCGAACAGGCTAATGAAAAACTGTTTTTT. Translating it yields CASSEQANEKLFF.

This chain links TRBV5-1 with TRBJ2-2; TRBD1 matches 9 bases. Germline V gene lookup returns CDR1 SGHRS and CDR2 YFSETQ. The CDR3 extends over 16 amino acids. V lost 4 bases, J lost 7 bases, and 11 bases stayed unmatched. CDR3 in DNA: TGCGCCAGCAGCAGGCAACAGGGGGCGAAAGGCGGGGAGCTGTTTTTT. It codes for CASSRQQGAKGGELFF.

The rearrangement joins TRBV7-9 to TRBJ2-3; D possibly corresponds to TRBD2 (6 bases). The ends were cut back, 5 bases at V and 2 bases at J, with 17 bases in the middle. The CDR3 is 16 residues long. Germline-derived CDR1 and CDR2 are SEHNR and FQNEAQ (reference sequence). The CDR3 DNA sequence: TGTGCCAGCAGCCATACCGCGGGACGGATCACAGATACGCAGTATTTT. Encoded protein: CASSHTAGRITDTQYF.

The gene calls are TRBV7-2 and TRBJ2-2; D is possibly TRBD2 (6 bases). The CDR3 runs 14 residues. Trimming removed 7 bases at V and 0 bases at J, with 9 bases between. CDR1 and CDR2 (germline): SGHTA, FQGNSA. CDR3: CASMERANTGELFF. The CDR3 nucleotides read TGTGCCAGCATGGAGCGGGCGAACACCGGGGAGCTGTTTTTT.

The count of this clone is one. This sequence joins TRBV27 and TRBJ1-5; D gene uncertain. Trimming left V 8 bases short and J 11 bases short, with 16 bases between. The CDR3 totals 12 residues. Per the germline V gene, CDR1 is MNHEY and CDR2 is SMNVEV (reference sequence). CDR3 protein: CASRGGFGSQHF. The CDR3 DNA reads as TGTGCCAGCCGGGGAGGTTTCGGGTCCCAGCATTTT.

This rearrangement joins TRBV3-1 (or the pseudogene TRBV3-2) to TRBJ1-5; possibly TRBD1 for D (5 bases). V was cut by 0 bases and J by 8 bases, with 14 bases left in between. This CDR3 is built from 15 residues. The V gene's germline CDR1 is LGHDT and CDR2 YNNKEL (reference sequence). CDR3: CASSQDWGVGEPQHF. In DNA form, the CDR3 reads TGTGCCAGCAGCCAAGATTGGGGCGTGGGCGAGCCCCAGCATTTT.

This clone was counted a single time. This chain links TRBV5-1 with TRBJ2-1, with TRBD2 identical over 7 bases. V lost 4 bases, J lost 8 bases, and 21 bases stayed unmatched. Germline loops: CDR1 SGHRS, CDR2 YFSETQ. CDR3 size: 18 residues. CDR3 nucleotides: TGCGCCAGCAGCCCTGGGGGGGGTCGGAGCCTACCCGGGGATGAGCAGTTCTTC. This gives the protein CASSPGGGRSLPGDEQFF.

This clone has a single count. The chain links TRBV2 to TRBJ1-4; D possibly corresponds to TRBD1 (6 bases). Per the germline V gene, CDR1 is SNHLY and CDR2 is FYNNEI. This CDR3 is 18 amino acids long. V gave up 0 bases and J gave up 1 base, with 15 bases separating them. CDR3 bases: TGTGCCAGCAGTGAAGCGCTTGGGGGCGTAGGAACTAATGAAAAACTGTTTTTT. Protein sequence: CASSEALGGVGTNEKLFF. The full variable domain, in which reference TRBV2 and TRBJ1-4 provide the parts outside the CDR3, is EPEVTQTPSHQVTQMGQEVILRCVPISNHLYFYWYRQILGQKVEFLVSFYNNEISEKSEIFDDQFSVERPDGSNFTLKIRSTKLEDSAMYFCASSEALGGVGTNEKLFFGSGTQLSVL.

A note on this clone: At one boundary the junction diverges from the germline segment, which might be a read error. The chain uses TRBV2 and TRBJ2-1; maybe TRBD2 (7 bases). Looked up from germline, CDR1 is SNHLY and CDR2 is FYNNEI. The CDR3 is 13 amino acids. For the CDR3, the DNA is TGTGCCAGCGGGGGGGCCCAGACTCAGAGCAGGGTCTTC. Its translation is CASGGAQTQSRVF.

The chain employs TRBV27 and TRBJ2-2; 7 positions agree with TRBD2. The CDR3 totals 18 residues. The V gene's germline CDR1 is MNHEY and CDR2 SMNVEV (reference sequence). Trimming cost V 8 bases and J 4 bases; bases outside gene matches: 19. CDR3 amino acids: CASPPGPAGAYGTGELFF. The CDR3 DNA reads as TGTGCCAGCCCCCCCGGACCGGCGGGAGCGTATGGCACCGGGGAGCTGTTTTTT.

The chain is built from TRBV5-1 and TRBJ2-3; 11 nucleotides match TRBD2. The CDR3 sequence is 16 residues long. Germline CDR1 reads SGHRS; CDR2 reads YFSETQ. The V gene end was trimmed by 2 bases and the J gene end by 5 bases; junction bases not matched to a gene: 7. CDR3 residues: CASSFLLAGELDTQYF. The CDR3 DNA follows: TGCGCCAGCAGCTTTTTACTAGCGGGAGAGTTAGATACGCAGTATTTT.

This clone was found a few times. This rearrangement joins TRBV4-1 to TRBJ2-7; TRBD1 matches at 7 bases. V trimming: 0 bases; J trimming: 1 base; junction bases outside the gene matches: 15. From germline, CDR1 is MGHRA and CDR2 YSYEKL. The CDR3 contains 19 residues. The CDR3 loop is CASSQDPLLVGTESYEQYF. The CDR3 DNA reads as TGCGCCAGCAGCCAAGATCCATTGTTGGTGGGGACAGAATCCTACGAGCAGTACTTC.

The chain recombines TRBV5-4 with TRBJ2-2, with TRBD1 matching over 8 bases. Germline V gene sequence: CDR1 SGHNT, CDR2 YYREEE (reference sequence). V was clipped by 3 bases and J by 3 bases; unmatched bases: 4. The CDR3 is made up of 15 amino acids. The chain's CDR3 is CASSSWTGYTGELFF. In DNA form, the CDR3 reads TGTGCCAGCAGCTCCTGGACAGGGTACACCGGGGAGCTGTTTTTT. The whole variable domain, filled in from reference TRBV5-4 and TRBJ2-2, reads ETGVTQSPTHLIKTRGQQVTLRCSSQSGHNTVSWYQQALGQGPQFIFQYYREEENGRGNFPPRFSGLQFPNYSSELNVNALELDDSALYLCASSSWTGYTGELFFGEGSRLTVL.

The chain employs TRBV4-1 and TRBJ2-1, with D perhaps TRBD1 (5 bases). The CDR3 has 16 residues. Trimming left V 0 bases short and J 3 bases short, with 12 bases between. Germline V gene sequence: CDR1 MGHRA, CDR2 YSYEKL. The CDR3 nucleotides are TGCGCCAGCAGCCAAGAAAGACAGACGGTCTACAATGAGCAGTTCTTC. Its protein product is CASSQERQTVYNEQFF.